This T cell receptor (beta chain) was profiled in a study of cytomegalovirus exposure and HLA in healthy donors. For the study at large: Of 300 to 450 genotyped donors, about 81% clustered with self-reported Caucasian donors. General study findings and limits: Based on reports, TCR beta sequences accurately predicted HLA-A and HLA-B alleles for most subjects. Later analysis found that TCR beta chains associated with HLA were more clonally expanded than other, equally common chains.

Use of 60 Vbeta and 13 Jbeta primers characterized the PCR. The table came from immunoSEQ multiplex PCR; TCRdb's copy has only in-frame clones and leaves some out. The sample yields 90,000 to 120,000 clones, roughly 85% seen once. Germline assignment: CDR1 KGHSY and CDR2 FQNENV. Trimming cost V 0 bases and J 4 bases, with 10 bases left between them. CDR3 size: 14 residues. As to this clone: The antigen remains unidentified.

The V gene is TRBV16, the J gene TRBJ2-7, with D possibly being TRBD2 (5 bases). Sequencing was performed on PBMCs. The origin of this receptor is a woman in her forties in good health and CMV-seronegative. The CDR3 DNA reads TGTGCCAGCAGCCAATCCGTGACGGGATACGAGCAGTACTTC. It yields the protein CASSQSVTGYEQYF.